These T cell receptor beta chains were read from a single sample in a study of Tregs in tolerant kidney transplant recipients. Libraries were prepared by immunoSEQ multiplex PCR; TCRdb keeps only in-frame clonotypes and omits some of them. This sample yields around 77,000 clones, of which more than 95% are seen a single time; approximately 0.56% belongs to the top ten. Material: CD4+ T cells from blood, obtained before the transplant. The receptors originated from a human donor who received a combined kidney and bone marrow transplant. CDR3s include the opening cysteine and the closing phenylalanine or tryptophan. A D gene is named only where the DNA matches it firmly. The size of a clone is reported for some rows only, either as once, few or many, or as a class for expanded clones.

>TRBV2|14|-|TRBJ2-7|TRBD2
TGTGCCAGCATGCCGGGACGGGGGGGGTACGAGCAGTACTTC
CASMPGRGGYEQYF
>TRBV5-1|15|once|TRBJ2-1|-
TGCGCCAGCAGCTTGCAGCGCCCCTCCTACAATGAGCAGTTCTTC
CASSLQRPSYNEQFF
>TRBV4-3|21|-|TRBJ1-6|-
TGCGCCAGCAGCCAAGCCCCAGGGGTAAAAACCTTTAGCTCCTATAATTCACCCCTCCACTTT
CASSQAPGVKTFSSYNSPLHF
>TRBV11-3|13|-|TRBJ2-4|TRBD1
TGTGCCAGCAGCCCAGGACAGGGGGACATTCAGTACTTC
CASSPGQGDIQYF
>TRBV6-1|15|-|TRBJ1-5|-
TGTGCCAGCAGTACAGGGATCTATAGCAATCAGCCCCAGCATTTT
CASSTGIYSNQPQHF
>TRBV7-2|14|-|TRBJ2-7|TRBD2
TGTGCCAGCAGCTTAGGCCCTAGCGGCTACGAGCAGTACTTC
CASSLGPSGYEQYF
>TRBV2|14|-|TRBJ1-2|-
TGTGCCAGCAGTGTCGGCGGGGCGGCCTATGGCTACACCTTC
CASSVGGAAYGYTF
>TRBV5-1|15|-|TRBJ2-7|TRBD1
TGCGCCAGCAGCTTAACCGGGACAGACTCCTACGAGCAGTACTTC
CASSLTGTDSYEQYF
>TRBV9|15|-|TRBJ2-2|TRBD2
TGTGCCAGCAGCGTAGTTAGCGGGGGAGCCGGGGAGCTGTTTTTT
CASSVVSGGAGELFF
>TRBV7-3|15|-|TRBJ2-1|TRBD2
TGTGCCAGCAGCTATGGGACTAGCCGAGTCAATGAGCAGTTCTTC
CASSYGTSRVNEQFF
>TRBV30|14|-|TRBJ2-3|-
TGTGCCTGGAGTGAGGGGCAGGGTGTAGATACGCAGTATTTT
CAWSEGQGVDTQYF
>TRBV7-2|13|once|TRBJ1-5|-
TGTGCCAGCAGCTCGAGGGAAGCTCAGCCCCAGCATTTT
CASSSREAQPQHF
>TRBV4-2|16|-|TRBJ1-5|-
TGTGCCAGCAGCTTAAATCGGGAGAGAGACAATCAGCCCCAGCATTTT
CASSLNRERDNQPQHF
>TRBV12-5|15|-|TRBJ1-4|-
TGTGCTAGTGGTTTGGATGCAGCGGCTAATGAAAAACTGTTTTTT
CASGLDAAANEKLFF
>TRBV18|15|-|TRBJ1-5|TRBD1
TGTGCCAGCTCACCAGGGACAGGGGGCAGTCAGCCCCAGCATTTT
CASSPGTGGSQPQHF
>TRBV6-1|13|-|TRBJ1-1|-
TGTGCCAGCAGTGAGGGAGGTTGGACTGAAGCTTTCTTT
CASSEGGWTEAFF
>TRBV7-6|15|-|TRBJ2-5|TRBD2
TGTGCCAGCAGCTTAGAATCTAGCGGGGGGGAGACCCAGTACTTC
CASSLESSGGETQYF
>TRBV27|15|-|TRBJ2-6|-
TGTGCCAGCAGTTTAAGGAGGGGTAAGGCCAACGTCCTGACTTTC
CASSLRRGKANVLTF
>TRBV25-1|16|-|TRBJ2-7|-
TGTGCCAGCAGTGGGGTTAGTTCGGTAGCGAGCTACGAGCAGTACTTC
CASSGVSSVASYEQYF
>TRBV18|15|-|TRBJ2-7|TRBD2
TGTGCCAGCTCACCGAAGGGCGGGAGTTCCTACGAGCAGTACTTC
CASSPKGGSSYEQYF
>TRBV4-3|14|-|TRBJ2-2|-
TGCGCCAGCAGCCCCGCTAGGAACACCGGGGAGCTGTTTTTT
CASSPARNTGELFF
>TRBV28|13|-|TRBJ1-1|TRBD1
TGTGCCAGCAGTTTGGCCGGGACAGAGGAAGCTTTCTTT
CASSLAGTEEAFF
>TRBV7-2|15|-|TRBJ1-5|-
TGTGCCAGCAGCTTAGAAGCAGGGCAGAATCAGCCCCAGCATTTT
CASSLEAGQNQPQHF
>TRBV6-1|14|-|TRBJ2-1|TRBD2
TGTGCCAGCAGTGAGGCTGGACTAGCGGGAGGACAGTTCTTC
CASSEAGLAGGQFF
>TRBV5-8|15|-|TRBJ2-5|TRBD1
TGTGCCAGCAGCCAGACGGACAGGTTTTTAGAGACCCAGTACTTC
CASSQTDRFLETQYF
>TRBV7-2|17|-|TRBJ2-7|-
TGTGCCAGCAGCCCATACTCTAGCCGCCCCCCGACCTACGAGCAGTACTTC
CASSPYSSRPPTYEQYF
>TRBV10-3|14|-|TRBJ2-1|TRBD1
TGTGCCAGCCAGCCGGGACAGGGCGACAATGAGCAGTTCTTC
CASQPGQGDNEQFF
>TRBV5-4|15|-|TRBJ2-7|TRBD2
TGTGCCAGCAGTAACGGACTAGCGGTCACCTACGAGCAGTACTTC
CASSNGLAVTYEQYF
>TRBV5-6|16|once|TRBJ1-5|TRBD1
TGTGCCAGCAGCCTTGGGACAGGTAAAGTGAATCAGCCCCAGCATTTT
CASSLGTGKVNQPQHF
>TRBV7-9|14|-|TRBJ1-4|TRBD1
TGTGCCAGCAGTAGACAGGGCTTTGGGGAAAAACTGTTTTTT
CASSRQGFGEKLFF
>TRBV7-9|15|-|TRBJ1-1|TRBD1
TGTGCCAGCAGCTTGGGGGACAGGATGAACACTGAAGCTTTCTTT
CASSLGDRMNTEAFF
>TRBV4-3|17|once|TRBJ1-2|-
TGCGCCAGCAGCCAAGATAACGGGATCAGACTTAGCTATGGCTACACCTTC
CASSQDNGIRLSYGYTF
>TRBV6-5|13|-|TRBJ2-1|-
TGTGCCAGCAATCGGGGGGCCCCGGATGAGCAGTTCTTC
CASNRGAPDEQFF
>TRBV5-1|15|-|TRBJ2-5|TRBD1
TGCGCCAGCAGCTTCACAGGGGGCTTCGTGGAGACCCAGTACTTC
CASSFTGGFVETQYF
>TRBV7-6|17|-|TRBJ2-1|TRBD2
TGTGCCAGCAGCTTGGGGGGGAGGGGAAGGCCCTACAATGAGCAGTTCTTC
CASSLGGRGRPYNEQFF
>TRBV7-9|15|once|TRBJ1-1|TRBD1
TGTGCCAGCAGAACCCCCGGGACAGGGGCCACTGAAGCTTTCTTT
CASRTPGTGATEAFF
>TRBV7-2|15|-|TRBJ1-1|TRBD1
TGTGCCAGCAGCCCAAGGACAGGGAGGAACACTGAAGCTTTCTTT
CASSPRTGRNTEAFF
>TRBV19|13|-|TRBJ1-4|-
TGTGCCAGTAGTTGGTCTAATAATGAAAAACTGTTTTTT
CASSWSNNEKLFF
>TRBV7-9|13|-|TRBJ1-4|-
TGTGCCAGCAGCAGATACGGGAATGAAAAACTGTTTTTT
CASSRYGNEKLFF
>TRBV6-1|18|-|TRBJ2-5|TRBD2
TGTGCCAGCAGTGAAAGACCAGCGGGAGCGGCTTTTGGGGAGACCCAGTACTTC
CASSERPAGAAFGETQYF
>TRBV12-5|15|-|TRBJ1-2|-
TGTGCTAGTGGTTTGGTACTAGCCCGAATCTATGGCTACACCTTC
CASGLVLARIYGYTF
>TRBV21-1|17|-|TRBJ2-1|-
TGTGCCGGACCAAACGCCTTAATAGCGGGAGCGTTCGATGAGCAGTTCTTC
CAGPNALIAGAFDEQFF
>TRBV5-4|15|-|TRBJ1-5|TRBD1
TGTGCCAGCAGCCAAAGACCAGGGGGCGACCAGCCCCAGCATTTT
CASSQRPGGDQPQHF
>TRBV7-3|13|once|TRBJ2-1|-
TGTGCCAGCAGCCAGGACTCGAACAATGAGCAGTTCTTC
CASSQDSNNEQFF
>TRBV19|15|-|TRBJ2-3|-
TGTGCCAGCAGGGACCGGGGGGCCTCCACAGATACGCAGTATTTT
CASRDRGASTDTQYF
>TRBV7-3|15|-|TRBJ2-7|-
TGTGCCAGCAGCCTACAAGGGGGAGCCTTCTACGAGCAGTACTTC
CASSLQGGAFYEQYF
>TRBV12-5|13|-|TRBJ1-5|-
TGTGCTAGTGGCGCGGCCCAAGATCAGCCCCAGCATTTT
CASGAAQDQPQHF
>TRBV5-1|16|-|TRBJ2-1|TRBD2
TGCGCCAGCAGCCTTTGGGGACTAGCGGGAGACCGCGAGCAGTTCTTC
CASSLWGLAGDREQFF
>TRBV11-3|16|-|TRBJ1-3|TRBD1
TGTGCCAGCAGCCCGCGGACAGGGGGTTCAGGAAACACCATATATTTT
CASSPRTGGSGNTIYF
>TRBV2|13|-|TRBJ1-2|TRBD1
TGTGCCAGCAGTGAGGGACAGGGAATCGGCTACACCTTC
CASSEGQGIGYTF
>TRBV27|14|-|TRBJ1-2|-
TGTGCCAGCCATCCCGGCGGGATTCAGGGTGGCTACACCTTC
CASHPGGIQGGYTF
>TRBV7-9|15|-|TRBJ2-1|TRBD2
TGTGCCAGCAGCTTAGGTAGCGGGAGGGCCACTGAGCAGTTCTTC
CASSLGSGRATEQFF